The present entry profiles one TCR beta chain with its context. This sample's time point: pretreatment peripheral blood. Clones were read by immunoSEQ multiplex PCR, and TCRdb kept only the in-frame ones, dropping some. The table includes approximately 50,000 clones, more than 75% detected once. The data stem from a study of PD-L1 blockade in urothelial cancer. This TCR was recovered from a man aged 50 to 60 with urothelial cancer. The sequences come from PBMCs, collected around atezolizumab (anti-PD-L1) treatment.

The CDR3 protein is CASSLPGTREGEAFF. The CDR3 nucleotides read TGTGCCAGCAGCCTGCCGGGAACCCGGGAGGGTGAAGCTTTCTTT. The rearrangement uses TRBV7-3 and TRBJ1-1; no definite D call. Germline V lookup: CDR1 SGHTA, CDR2 FQGTGA. This CDR3 contains 15 residues. Trimming removed 5 bases from V and 7 bases from J, with 20 bases in between.